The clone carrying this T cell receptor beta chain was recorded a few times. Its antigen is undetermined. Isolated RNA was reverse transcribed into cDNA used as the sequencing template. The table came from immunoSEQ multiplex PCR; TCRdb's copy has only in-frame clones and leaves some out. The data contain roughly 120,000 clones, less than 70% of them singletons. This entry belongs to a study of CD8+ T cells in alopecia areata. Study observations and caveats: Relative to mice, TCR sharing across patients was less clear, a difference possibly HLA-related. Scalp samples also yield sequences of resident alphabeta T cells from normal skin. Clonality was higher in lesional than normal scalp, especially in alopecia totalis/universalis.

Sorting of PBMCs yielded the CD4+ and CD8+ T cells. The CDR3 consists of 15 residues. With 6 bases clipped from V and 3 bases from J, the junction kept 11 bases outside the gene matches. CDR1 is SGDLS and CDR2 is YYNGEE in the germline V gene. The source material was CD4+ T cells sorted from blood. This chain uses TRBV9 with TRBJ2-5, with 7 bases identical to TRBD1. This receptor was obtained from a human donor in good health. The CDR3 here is CASTRLTGSEETQYF. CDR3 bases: TGTGCCAGCACCCGCCTGACAGGGAGTGAAGAGACCCAGTACTTC.